Given below is one T cell receptor beta chain in context. The antigen remains unidentified. The sample originates from a study of radiation and T cells in renal cell carcinoma. Time point described: blood 2 weeks post-SBRT. Stated treatment: 15 Gy SBRT to primary tumor, nephrectomy 4 weeks later. Study-wide results and limits: Top tumor clonotypes rose in blood 2 weeks post-radiation, then contracted.

CDR1 LNHDA and CDR2 SQIVND come from the germline V gene (reference sequence). CDR3 size: 13 residues. V was shortened by 2 bases and J by 8 bases, with 10 bases between the two germline ends. The protocol was immunoSEQ multiplex PCR, while the TCRdb copy is restricted to in-frame clones and leaves out a portion. The table lists 120,000 or so clones, 81% of them singletons, with roughly 5.9% in the top ten. Sequenced material: blood, taken from a patient whose treatment included radiotherapy and nephrectomy. The chain couples TRBV19 to TRBJ2-1; either TRBD1 or TRBD2 may fit D (6 bases each). The TCR sequence derives from a man between 45 and 60 years old with renal cell carcinoma. The CDR3 loop reads CASSILRGDEQFF. The CDR3 DNA reads TGTGCCAGTAGTATATTGAGGGGGGATGAGCAGTTCTTC.